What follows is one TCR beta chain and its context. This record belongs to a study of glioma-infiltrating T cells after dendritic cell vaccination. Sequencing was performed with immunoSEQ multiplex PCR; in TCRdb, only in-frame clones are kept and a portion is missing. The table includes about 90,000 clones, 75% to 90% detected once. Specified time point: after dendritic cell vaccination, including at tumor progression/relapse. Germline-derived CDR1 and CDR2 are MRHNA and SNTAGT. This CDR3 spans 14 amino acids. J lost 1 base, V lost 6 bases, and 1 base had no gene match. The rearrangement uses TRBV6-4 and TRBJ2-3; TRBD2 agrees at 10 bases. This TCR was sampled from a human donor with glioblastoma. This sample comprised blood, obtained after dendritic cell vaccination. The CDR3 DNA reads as TGTGCCAGCAGCCTAGCGGGGGGCACAGATACGCAGTATTTT. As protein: CASSLAGGTDTQYF.